These 23 T cell receptor beta chains came from one sample sequenced in a study of blood T cells in healthy people across ages. For the second PCR, which ran for about 7 to 11 cycles, a sample-barcoded 5' primer and a J-beta primer mix were used. TCRdb called the 5' RACE reads again in MiXCR, with one record for every CDR3 protein. The sample has 850,000 to 1,000,000 distinct CDR3 sequences, about 48% seen once. Specimen: blood. Receptors originate from a man aged 25-45 years in good health.

The rearrangement uses TRBV7-2 and TRBJ2-7; 8 bases agree with TRBD2. With V trimmed by 8 bases and J by 2 bases, 11 bases remained unmatched. The CDR3 is 15 residues long. Germline CDR1 SGHTA, CDR2 FQGNSA. The CDR3 here is CASGLLAESTYEQYF. The DNA of the CDR3 is TGTGCCAGCGGCCTACTAGCGGAATCAACCTACGAGCAGTACTTC.

The CDR3 nucleotides read TGTGCCAGCAGCAGGGCCGGGACGCAAAGCTCCTACGAGCAGTACTTC. This sequence encodes CASSRAGTQSSYEQYF. The V gene is TRBV5-5, the J gene TRBJ2-7, with D perhaps assigned TRBD1 or TRBD2 (5 bases each). The ends were cut back, 4 bases at V and 0 bases at J, with 17 bases in the middle. CDR3 length equals 16 residues. Germline V gene sequence: CDR1 SGHKS, CDR2 YYEKEE (reference sequence).

The table lists this clonotype with a few counts. The chain has TRBV5-1 and TRBJ1-1; possible D gene TRBD1, 5 bases. The CDR3 has 17 amino acids. V lost 0 bases to trimming and J lost 1 base, with 16 bases between them. CDR1 SGHRS and CDR2 YFSETQ come from the germline V gene. The CDR3 DNA sequence: TGCGCCAGCAGCTTGGATTTTAATGGGACGGCGAACACTGAAGCTTTCTTT. As protein: CASSLDFNGTANTEAFF.

The chain uses TRBV7-2 and TRBJ1-3; a weak D match, TRBD1 (6 bases). The CDR3 has 16 residues. Germline V gene lookup returns CDR1 SGHTA and CDR2 FQGNSA. Deletions cut 3 bases from V and 4 bases from J, with 16 bases between. CDR3 nucleotides: TGTGCCAGCAGCTTCATGATCGGGGGGCGCGGAAACACCATATATTTT. Its protein product is CASSFMIGGRGNTIYF.

This rearrangement joins TRBV6-2 or TRBV6-3 to TRBJ2-1; D ambiguous. The CDR3 extends over 14 amino acids. V shed 4 bases and J shed 7 bases, with 14 bases lying between them. Germline V gene lookup returns CDR1 MNHEY and CDR2 SVGEGT. CDR3 residues: CASSFATVKNEQFF. In nucleotides, the CDR3 is TGTGCCAGCAGTTTTGCGACGGTGAAAAATGAGCAGTTCTTC.

For the CDR3, the DNA is TGTGCCAGCAGCCAAGGTACCGGCAGGGGGCGCAGCACAGATACGCAGTATTTT. This encodes CASSQGTGRGRSTDTQYF. This rearrangement joins TRBV3-1 to TRBJ2-3; 8 nucleotides align to TRBD1. Germline V gene data show CDR1 as LGHDT and CDR2 as YNNKEL (reference sequence). The CDR3 has 18 residues. Trimming at V came to 1 base and at J to 0 bases, leaving 9 bases not matched to a gene.

This clonotype was counted a few times. The V and J genes are TRBV6-1 and TRBJ1-1; D possibly corresponds to TRBD1 (5 bases). This CDR3 contains 14 residues. Germline V gene sequence: CDR1 MNHNS, CDR2 SASEGT. V lost 8 bases and J 3 bases, leaving 16 bases between the germline ends. The CDR3 nucleotides read TGTGCCAGCCAAAGAGGGGTGGGGGACACTGAAGCTTTCTTT. Translation: CASQRGVGDTEAFF.

The CDR3 DNA reads TGTGCCAGCAGTCCGGACAGGGGGGCGAAAAACATTCAGTACTTC. Its protein product is CASSPDRGAKNIQYF. This sequence joins TRBV28 and TRBJ2-4; 10 nucleotides agree with TRBD1. Germline CDR1 and CDR2: MDHEN and SYDVKM. This CDR3 comprises 15 residues. Unmatched junction bases numbered 5, after V lost 5 bases and J lost 4 bases.

In its sample, this clonotype was seen once. The chain employs TRBV11-3 and TRBJ1-1; a weak D match, TRBD1 (5 bases). There are 14 residues in the CDR3. Germline lookup yields CDR1 SGHNT and CDR2 YENEEA. V lost 5 bases and J lost 3, with 13 bases in between. In DNA, the CDR3 is TGTGCCAGCAGCGGGGCGAGAAAGGACACTGAAGCTTTCTTT. Its protein product is CASSGARKDTEAFF.

This clonotype turned up a few times. The V and J genes are TRBV7-2 and TRBJ2-5; D is uncertain. Gene TRBJ2-7 matches the end of the DNA better, so the J call may be wrong. CDR3 size: 12 residues. Germline CDR1 reads SGHTA; CDR2 reads FQGNSA. CDR3 DNA sequence: TGTGCCAGCACCAACATAGCATACGAGCAGTACTTC. Translating it yields CASTNIAYEQYF.

The CDR3 region is CASRPERGGVYEQYF. CDR3 sequence (DNA): TGTGCCAGCAGACCCGAGCGGGGGGGCGTCTACGAGCAGTACTTC. The chain uses TRBV7-9 and TRBJ2-4; 10 bases map to TRBD2. The J call may be in error: the DNA end matches TRBJ2-7 better. Germline loops: CDR1 SEHNR, CDR2 FQNEAQ (reference sequence). This CDR3 has 15 amino acids.

This chain connects TRBV10-3 to TRBJ2-7; D is possibly TRBD2 (6 bases). Germline V lookup: CDR1 ENHRY, CDR2 SYGVKD. V was shortened by 3 bases and J by 0 bases, with 18 bases between the two germline ends. The CDR3 is made up of 17 amino acids. CDR3 DNA sequence: TGTGCCATCAGTGACATCGGTGAGGGACTGAACTCCTACGAGCAGTACTTC. Residues: CAISDIGEGLNSYEQYF.

On this clonotype itself: The junction differs from germline at one of its ends, possibly a read error. This sequence joins TRBV4-2 and TRBJ2-1, with a weak D call TRBD2 (6 bases). CDR1 and CDR2 (germline): LGHNA, YNFKEQ. CDR3 length: 18 amino acids. In DNA, the CDR3 is TGTGCCAGCAGCCGCGACCGATTTGCGGTGGGACTCTACAATAAGCAGTTCTTC. This sequence encodes CASSRDRFAVGLYNKQFF.

This clonotype was seen ten or more times. A single base separates this from a much larger clone, so it may be a read error. The V and J genes are TRBV9 and TRBJ2-5, with D possibly matching TRBD2 (7 bases). In germline, CDR1 is SGDLS, CDR2 YYNGEE. Trimming removed 0 bases at V and 1 base at J, with 13 bases between. This CDR3 comprises 16 residues. The CDR3 protein is CASSVGGGGSQETQYF. The DNA for the CDR3 is TGTGCCAGCAGCGTAGGTGGGGGGGGCAGCCAAGAGACCCAGTACTTC. The full variable domain, completed using reference TRBV9 and TRBJ2-5, is DSGVTQTPKHLITATGQRVTLRCSPRSGDLSVYWYQQSLDQGLQFLIQYYNGEERAKGNILERFSAQQFPDLHSELNLSSLELGDSALYFCASSVGGGGSQETQYFGPGTRLLVL.

There are a few counts of this clonotype. CDR3 protein: CASSLAVTEAFF. In DNA, the CDR3 is TGTGCCAGCAGTTTGGCAGTCACTGAAGCTTTCTTT. The rearrangement uses TRBV12-3 or TRBV12-4 and TRBJ1-1; no clear D gene. V was shortened by 3 bases and J by 4 bases, with 6 bases between the two germline ends. The CDR3 runs 12 residues.

Comment on this clonotype: No conserved phenylalanine or tryptophan ends this CDR3, so it is likely a read error. The chain couples TRBV28 to TRBJ2-7; D is uncertain. The germline gives CDR1 MDHEN, CDR2 SYDVKM. The germline V and J ends were trimmed by 2 bases and 3 bases, with 5 bases remaining between them. CDR3 length equals 12 residues. The CDR3 DNA reads TGTGCCAGCAGTTTAGTGCGCTACGAGCAGTACTTA. Translated, it gives CASSLVRYEQYL.

This clonotype has a handful of counts. Written as DNA, the CDR3 is TGCAGTGCTAGAGCGGACAGGGGAAATCAGCCCCAGCATTTT. It codes for CSARADRGNQPQHF. The chain employs TRBV20-1 and TRBJ1-5, with 9 bases that match TRBD1. Per the germline V gene, CDR1 is DFQATT and CDR2 is SNEGSKA (reference sequence). The V gene end was trimmed by 1 base and the J gene end by 4 bases; junction bases not matched to a gene: 2. The CDR3 is 14 amino acids.

The rearrangement joins TRBV7-9 to TRBJ2-2; D unresolved. The V gene's germline CDR1 is SEHNR and CDR2 FQNEAQ (reference sequence). V lost 1 base to trimming and J lost 8 bases, with 11 bases between them. This CDR3 region has 14 residues. In DNA form, the CDR3 reads TGTGCCAGCAGCTTAGGAGACAATAGAGGGGAGCTGTTTTTT. Translated, it gives CASSLGDNRGELFF.

This clonotype occurred a few times. V is TRBV15 and J is TRBJ1-1, with a tentative D call TRBD1 (6 bases). V lost 5 bases and J lost 3, with 13 bases in between. The CDR3 consists of 14 residues. CDR1 LNHNV and CDR2 YYDKDF come from the germline V gene (reference sequence). CDR3 sequence: CATSVQGRDTEAFF. The CDR3 coding sequence is TGTGCCACCAGCGTACAGGGACGGGACACTGAAGCTTTCTTT.

CDR3 in DNA: TGTGCCTTTAACTCAGGTGAAGAGACCCAGTACTTC. It is translated as CAFNSGEETQYF. This chain links TRBV30 with TRBJ2-5; the D is unclear. Trimming shortened V by 7 bases and J by 3 bases, and 12 bases separated the two germline ends. The length of the CDR3 is 12 residues. CDR1 is GTSNPN and CDR2 is SVGIG in the germline V gene (reference sequence).

The V gene is TRBV5-1, the J gene TRBJ2-1, with 8 bases fitting TRBD2. Germline CDR1 is SGHRS and CDR2 is YFSETQ. CDR3 size: 15 residues. Trimming cost V 4 bases and J 6 bases; bases outside gene matches: 9. CDR3 region: CASSAPTGGANEQFF. As DNA, the CDR3 is TGCGCCAGCAGCGCGCCGACCGGGGGGGCCAATGAGCAGTTCTTC.

CDR3 DNA: TGTGCCAGCAGCAACACTCCGGGCTTATTGGACGAAAAACTGTTTTTT. Encoded protein: CASSNTPGLLDEKLFF. This rearrangement joins TRBV9 to TRBJ1-4; D gene unclear. Germline values: CDR1 SGDLS, CDR2 YYNGEE. The CDR3 consists of 16 residues. The V and J ends lost 4 bases and 8 bases respectively, with 21 bases between them.

V usage is TRBV20-1 and J usage is TRBJ1-2, with D unresolved. From germline, CDR1 is DFQATT and CDR2 SNEGSKA (reference sequence). There are 12 residues in the CDR3. The DNA of the CDR3 is TGCAGCAGCACCGGGAGCATCTATGGCTACACCTTC. Its translation is CSSTGSIYGYTF.